The rows below give T cell receptor beta chains drawn from one sample of a study of PD-1 blockade in classical Hodgkin lymphoma. Using immunoSEQ multiplex PCR, the repertoire was profiled, and TCRdb retains in-frame clones only, with some absent. The sample has about 98,000 clones, just under 95% seen once. Sequences were derived from peripheral blood mononuclear cells (PBMCs), sampled at baseline. The receptors come from a human donor with classical Hodgkin lymphoma. Both conserved end residues are part of each CDR3. A D gene is named only where the DNA matches it firmly. Where a row states a size, it is once, few, many or the class of an expanded clone; other rows omit it.

CDR3aa: CASSSDGALSYEQYF; CDR3nt: TGTGCCAGTAGTTCGGACGGGGCCCTCTCCTACGAGCAGTACTTC; d_gene: NA; abundance: NA; len: 15; j_gene: TRBJ2-7; v_gene: TRBV19
CDR3aa: CASSFPPLIGGETQYF; CDR3nt: TGTGCCAGCAGTTTCCCCCCCCTAATTGGGGGGGAGACCCAGTACTTC; d_gene: NA; abundance: NA; len: 16; j_gene: TRBJ2-5; v_gene: TRBV28
CDR3aa: CANNGGRTVDEQYF; CDR3nt: TGTGCCAACAACGGCGGGAGGACGGTCGACGAGCAGTACTTC; d_gene: TRBD2; abundance: NA; len: 14; j_gene: TRBJ2-7; v_gene: TRBV6-1
CDR3aa: CASRYRGGDTQYF; CDR3nt: TGTGCCAGCAGGTACAGGGGTGGAGATACGCAGTATTTT; d_gene: TRBD1; abundance: NA; len: 13; j_gene: TRBJ2-3; v_gene: TRBV6-5
CDR3aa: CASSPYASGTEAFF; CDR3nt: TGTGCCAGCTCACCCTACGCCTCGGGGACTGAAGCTTTCTTT; d_gene: NA; abundance: NA; len: 14; j_gene: TRBJ1-1; v_gene: TRBV18
CDR3aa: CASNMRGFYEQYF; CDR3nt: TGTGCCAGCAACATGAGGGGATTCTACGAGCAGTACTTC; d_gene: NA; abundance: NA; len: 13; j_gene: TRBJ2-7; v_gene: TRBV6-6
CDR3aa: CASSLAGTANTGELFF; CDR3nt: TGCGCCAGCAGCTTGGCCGGGACAGCGAACACCGGGGAGCTGTTTTTT; d_gene: TRBD1; abundance: NA; len: 16; j_gene: TRBJ2-2; v_gene: TRBV5-1
CDR3aa: CASISSSQETQYF; CDR3nt: TGTGCCAGCATCTCAAGCAGCCAAGAGACCCAGTACTTC; d_gene: NA; abundance: NA; len: 13; j_gene: TRBJ2-5; v_gene: TRBV25-1
CDR3aa: CASSLGNQETQYF; CDR3nt: TGTGCCAGCAGCCTCGGGAATCAAGAGACCCAGTACTTC; d_gene: NA; abundance: NA; len: 13; j_gene: TRBJ2-5; v_gene: TRBV11-2
CDR3aa: CASSFGGTHNTEAFF; CDR3nt: TGTGCCAGCAGCTTTGGGGGGACGCATAACACTGAAGCTTTCTTT; d_gene: NA; abundance: NA; len: 15; j_gene: TRBJ1-1; v_gene: TRBV11-2
CDR3aa: CASSTAGGAEAFF; CDR3nt: TGTGCCAGCAGCACCGCGGGGGGGGCTGAAGCTTTCTTT; d_gene: NA; abundance: NA; len: 13; j_gene: TRBJ1-1; v_gene: TRBV7-9
CDR3aa: CASSLTGQFYEQYF; CDR3nt: TGCGCCAGCAGCTTGACAGGGCAATTCTACGAGCAGTACTTC; d_gene: NA; abundance: NA; len: 14; j_gene: TRBJ2-7; v_gene: TRBV5-1
CDR3aa: CASSWSTQETQYF; CDR3nt: TGTGCCAGCAGCTGGTCGACACAAGAGACCCAGTACTTC; d_gene: NA; abundance: once; len: 13; j_gene: TRBJ2-5; v_gene: TRBV7-2
CDR3aa: CASSFFSSNYGYTF; CDR3nt: TGTGCCAGCAGTTTCTTCAGTTCTAACTATGGCTACACCTTC; d_gene: NA; abundance: NA; len: 14; j_gene: TRBJ1-2; v_gene: TRBV28